This TCR beta chain stems from a study of graft-versus-host responses after intestinal transplantation. Study findings and constraints: Early post-transplant declines in HvG were associated with peak levels of circulating GvH clones.

Germline V gene lookup returns CDR1 MNHEY and CDR2 SMNVEV (reference sequence). Trimming shortened V by 2 bases and J by 8 bases, and 16 bases separated the two germline ends. The CDR3 spans 16 residues. In the case of this clone: Its antigen is currently unknown.

TCRdb's copy holds only in-frame clones and misses some; the assay was immunoSEQ multiplex PCR. The data hold 98,000 or so clones, with roughly 87% observed a single time. The source material was unstimulated CD4+ T cells sorted from spleen or lymph node cells, sampled before intestinal transplant. The V call is TRBV27, the J call TRBJ1-6; D might be TRBD1 (6 bases). The sequence came from a human donor who received an intestinal transplant. The CDR3: CASSLGGQGIDSPLHF. Here the CDR3 DNA reads TGTGCCAGCAGTTTAGGGGGGCAGGGGATCGATTCACCCCTCCACTTT.